This T cell receptor beta chain was profiled in a study of CD8 T cells in ankylosing spondylitis (dated by TCRdb to between 2016 and 2019). Turning to the overall study: The study set out to find disease-linked TCR variants by profiling T cell receptor beta repertoires in ankylosing spondylitis patients and healthy donors. The full study cohort comprised about 24 ankylosing spondylitis patients and approximately 100 healthy donors. Peripheral blood was sampled, and synovial fluid was also collected from ankylosing spondylitis patients.

TCRdb names Illumina HiSeq 2500 as the instrument used. TCR beta libraries were prepared by quantitative 5'-RACE with molecular barcodes. The authors processed their data as follows. A new computational method, built on a probabilistic model of VDJ rearrangement, was used to identify disease-linked TCR variants. Using fastp trimming at Q25 and MiXCR clonotype assembly, TCRdb reanalyzed the public sequencing data and kept in-frame beta chains. Entries that share a CDR3 protein sequence are merged under the most common genes and DNA. TCRdb's processing, not the authors', yielded these V and J calls. For this sample the table gives over 700,000 distinct CDR3 sequences, of which 15% to 20% were detected only once. The ten largest make up under 20% of the sample. As for this clonotype: Its cognate antigen has yet to be identified. No quality values exist for individual bases; no much larger clone is one base distant.

V and J are truncated by 8 bases and 7 bases respectively, leaving an intervening sequence of 15 bases. The cysteine opens and the phenylalanine closes a CDR3 of 12 amino acids. Kept here is only the CDR3 DNA, which spans 36 bases and is read in frame from base 1. Broad study findings and their caveats: According to the report, matched synovial fluid samples from ankylosing spondylitis patients were significantly enriched for the disease-linked clones. Some of the motif variants had been reported before in the synovial fluid and blood of reactive arthritis patients, a finding that suggests common disease-initiation mechanisms. The disease-linked clones showed a CD8+ phenotype and occurred at relatively low frequencies in peripheral blood. Blood from ankylosing spondylitis patients appeared to be characterized by a TCR beta motif composed of 7 to 9 highly homologous amino acid variants.

The clonotype comes from a male donor with ankylosing spondylitis. The sequenced material came from blood, either unsorted or a sorted T cell fraction (not recorded which). The chain was built from TRBV12-3 or TRBV12-4 and TRBJ2-7, with the D call tentatively TRBD1 or TRBD2, each fitting 5 bases. CDR3 reads: CASRDALEEQYF. The DNA reads TGTGCCAGCCGGGACGCCCTGGAAGAGCAGTACTTC.